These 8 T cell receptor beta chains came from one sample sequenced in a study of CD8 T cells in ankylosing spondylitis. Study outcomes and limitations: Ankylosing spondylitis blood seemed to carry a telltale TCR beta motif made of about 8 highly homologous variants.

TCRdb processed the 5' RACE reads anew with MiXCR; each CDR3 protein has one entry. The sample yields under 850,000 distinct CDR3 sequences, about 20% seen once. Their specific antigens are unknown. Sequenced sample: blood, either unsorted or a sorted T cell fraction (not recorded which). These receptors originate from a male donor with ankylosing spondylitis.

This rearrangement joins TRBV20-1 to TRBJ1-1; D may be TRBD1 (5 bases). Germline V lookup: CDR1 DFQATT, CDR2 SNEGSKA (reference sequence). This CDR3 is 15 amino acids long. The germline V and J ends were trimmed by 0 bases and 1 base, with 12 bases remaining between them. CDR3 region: CSAREWGGRNTEAFF. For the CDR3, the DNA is TGCAGTGCTAGAGAATGGGGGGGGAGGAACACTGAAGCTTTCTTT.

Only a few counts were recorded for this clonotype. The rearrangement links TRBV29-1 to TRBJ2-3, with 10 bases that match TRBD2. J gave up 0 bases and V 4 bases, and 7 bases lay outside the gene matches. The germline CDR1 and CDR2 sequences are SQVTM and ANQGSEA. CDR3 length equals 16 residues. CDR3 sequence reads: CSVGGLAGDSTDTQYF. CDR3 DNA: TGCAGCGTTGGGGGCCTAGCGGGAGACAGCACAGATACGCAGTATTTT.

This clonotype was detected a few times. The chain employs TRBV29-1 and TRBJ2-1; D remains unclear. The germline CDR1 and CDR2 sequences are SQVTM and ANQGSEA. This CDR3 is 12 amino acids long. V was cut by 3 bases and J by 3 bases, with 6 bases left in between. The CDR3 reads CSVDADYNEQFF. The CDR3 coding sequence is TGCAGCGTTGATGCAGACTACAATGAGCAGTTCTTC.

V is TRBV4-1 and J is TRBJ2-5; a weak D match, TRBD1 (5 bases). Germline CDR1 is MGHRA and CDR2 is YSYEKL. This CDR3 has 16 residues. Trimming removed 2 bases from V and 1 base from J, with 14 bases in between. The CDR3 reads CASSQFFQGIQETQYF. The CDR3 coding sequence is TGCGCCAGCAGCCAATTTTTCCAGGGAATCCAAGAGACCCAGTACTTC.

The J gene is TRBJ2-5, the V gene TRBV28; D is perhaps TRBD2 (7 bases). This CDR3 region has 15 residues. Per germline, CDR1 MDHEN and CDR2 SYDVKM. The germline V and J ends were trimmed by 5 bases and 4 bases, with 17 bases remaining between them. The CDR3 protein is CASSRRGGASETQYF. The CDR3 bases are TGTGCCAGCAGTCGGAGGGGGGGGGCTTCAGAGACCCAGTACTTC.

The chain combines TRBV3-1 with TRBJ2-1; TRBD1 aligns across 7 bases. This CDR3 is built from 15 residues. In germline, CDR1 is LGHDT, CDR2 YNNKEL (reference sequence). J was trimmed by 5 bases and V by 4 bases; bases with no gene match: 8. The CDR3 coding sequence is TGTGCCAGCAGCCCTCAGGGACAGTACAACAATGAGCAGTTCTTC. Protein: CASSPQGQYNNEQFF.

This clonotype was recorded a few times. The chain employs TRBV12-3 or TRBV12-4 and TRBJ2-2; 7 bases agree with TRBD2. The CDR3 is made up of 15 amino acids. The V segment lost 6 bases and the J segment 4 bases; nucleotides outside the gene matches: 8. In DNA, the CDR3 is TGTGCCAGCAGGAGACTAGCAAAAGGCACCGGGGAGCTGTTTTTT. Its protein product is CASRRLAKGTGELFF.

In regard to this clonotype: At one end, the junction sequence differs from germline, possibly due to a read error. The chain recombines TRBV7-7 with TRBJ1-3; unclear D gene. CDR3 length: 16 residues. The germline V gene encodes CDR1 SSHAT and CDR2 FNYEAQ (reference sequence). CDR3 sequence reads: CASSLEVAGTGNTIYF. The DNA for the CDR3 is TGTGCTAGCAGCTTAGAGGTCGCAGGCACTGGAAACACCATATATTTT.